These 25 T cell receptor beta chains originate from one sample sequenced in a study of blood T cell repertoires in COVID-19. The data were produced by immunoSEQ multiplex PCR, yet TCRdb's version contains in-frame clones alone and is incomplete. In the table there are roughly 38,000 clones, around 84% of which are singletons. The sequenced material came from peripheral blood. The receptor source for this set is a man aged 70 or older with acute or convalescent COVID-19.

The chain is built from TRBV24-1 and TRBJ1-2; 8 bases are shared with TRBD1. CDR3 length equals 14 residues. J lost 4 bases, V lost 4 bases, and 4 bases had no gene match. Per the germline V gene, CDR1 is KGHDR and CDR2 is SFDVKD. The CDR3: CATSDPDRGYGYTF. The CDR3 DNA is TGTGCCACCAGTGACCCAGACAGGGGCTATGGCTACACCTTC.

This chain joins TRBV4-2 and TRBJ1-1; unclear D gene. Trimming removed 0 bases at V and 9 bases at J, with 11 bases between. The V gene's germline CDR1 is LGHNA and CDR2 YNFKEQ. The CDR3 length is 13 residues. CDR3 loop: CASSQETRDKAFF. The CDR3, as DNA: TGTGCCAGCAGCCAAGAGACCCGAGACAAAGCTTTCTTT.

This chain joins TRBV15 and TRBJ2-3, with D perhaps matching TRBD2 (6 bases). CDR3 length: 14 residues. CDR1 is LNHNV and CDR2 is YYDKDF in the germline V gene (reference sequence). The V end was cut by 1 base, the J end by 12 bases, with 17 bases between. CDR3 protein: CATSRGQRARRQYF. The CDR3 DNA follows: TGTGCCACCAGCAGAGGCCAGCGGGCCCGTCGTCAGTATTTT.

Comment on this clone: This sample also contains other DNA sequences that code for the same CDR3. J is TRBJ2-2 and V is TRBV3-1 (or the pseudogene TRBV3-2); 7 bases agree with TRBD1. The CDR3 runs 13 residues. CDR1 LGHDT and CDR2 YNNKEL come from the germline V gene (reference sequence). V trimming: 8 bases; J trimming: 3 bases; junction bases outside the gene matches: 3. The DNA for the CDR3 is TGTGCCAGCTCCACAGGGGACACCGGGGAGCTGTTTTTT. It is translated as CASSTGDTGELFF.

V gene TRBV6-5 combines with J gene TRBJ2-3, with no clear D. The V gene's germline CDR1 is MNHEY and CDR2 SVGAGI. The germline V and J ends were trimmed by 6 bases and 6 bases, with 13 bases remaining between them. The CDR3 sequence is 13 residues long. CDR3 region: CASRDKSGDTQYF. In nucleotides, the CDR3 is TGTGCCAGCAGAGACAAGAGTGGTGATACGCAGTATTTT.

V usage is TRBV29-1 and J usage is TRBJ2-3; TRBD2 might be the D (5 bases). The CDR3 extends over 18 amino acids. V was clipped by 0 bases and J by 0 bases, with 19 bases between them. CDR1 and CDR2 (germline): SQVTM, ANQGSEA. The CDR3 region is CSVEDQGRRFTSTDTQYF. DNA for the CDR3: TGCAGCGTTGAAGATCAAGGGAGACGGTTCACTAGCACAGATACGCAGTATTTT.

The chain carries TRBV28 and TRBJ1-5; D might be TRBD1 (6 bases). Germline CDR1 reads MDHEN; CDR2 reads SYDVKM. The CDR3 is 14 amino acids. V lost 7 bases and J lost 5, with 15 bases in between. The DNA of the CDR3 is TGTGCCAGCACCCCAGGGGTGAACGATCAGCCCCAGCATTTT. Protein product: CASTPGVNDQPQHF.

The CDR3 DNA is TGTGCCAGCAGCCAAGGCTACTACAATGAGCAGTTCTTC. This gives the protein CASSQGYYNEQFF. The chain couples TRBV4-2 to TRBJ2-1; no firm D call. The CDR3 spans 13 residues. In germline, CDR1 is LGHNA, CDR2 YNFKEQ. V lost 1 base and J lost 3, with 4 bases in between.

The chain carries TRBV4-3 and TRBJ1-4; D unclear. CDR1 and CDR2 (germline): LGHNA, YSLEER. V gave up 0 bases and J gave up 10 bases, with 15 bases separating them. The CDR3 runs 15 residues. CDR3 sequence: CASSQDRGNSGKLFF. CDR3 in DNA: TGCGCCAGCAGCCAAGATCGGGGAAATTCCGGAAAACTGTTTTTT.

The rearrangement joins TRBV5-5 to TRBJ1-2, with 11 positions matching TRBD1. Germline CDR1 is SGHKS and CDR2 is YYEKEE (reference sequence). V shed 3 bases, J shed 4 bases, and the junction held 2 bases outside the gene matches. There are 14 residues in the CDR3. The CDR3 protein is CASSWTGGPYGYTF. In nucleotides, the CDR3 is TGTGCCAGCAGCTGGACAGGGGGCCCCTATGGCTACACCTTC.

The chain carries TRBV4-1 and TRBJ2-7; 7 positions match TRBD1. There are 17 residues in the CDR3. V trimming: 4 bases; J trimming: 2 bases; junction bases outside the gene matches: 14. CDR1 and CDR2 (germline): MGHRA, YSYEKL. DNA of the CDR3: TGCGCCAGCAGCCGGGAGACAGGGACAGTCATAACCTACGAGCAGTACTTC. It encodes CASSRETGTVITYEQYF.

This chain uses TRBV11-2 with TRBJ1-3; D not certain. Germline V gene sequence: CDR1 SGHAT, CDR2 FQNNGV. The CDR3 length is 14 residues. V lost 1 base and J lost 0, with 4 bases in between. In DNA form, the CDR3 reads TGTGCCAGCAGCTTAGTCAGCTCTGGAAACACCATATATTTT. Amino acids: CASSLVSSGNTIYF.

This chain uses TRBV12-5 with TRBJ1-5; D not certain. The germline gives CDR1 LGHNT, CDR2 FRNRAP. There are 13 residues in the CDR3. V was clipped by 3 bases and J by 6 bases, with 9 bases between them. The CDR3 DNA reads TGTGCTAGTGGTTTCTCGGGAGGTCAGCCCCAGCATTTT. Translated: CASGFSGGQPQHF.

This chain joins TRBV4-3 and TRBJ1-6; 8 bases fit TRBD1. Germline assignment: CDR1 LGHNA and CDR2 YSLEER. The V and J ends lost 4 bases and 12 bases, in that order; junction bases with no gene match: 11. The CDR3 covers 15 residues. The CDR3 DNA follows: TGCGCCAGCAGCCCCACGTCAACAGGGGGGCGACCCCTCCACTTT. It is translated as CASSPTSTGGRPLHF.

The chain links TRBV7-9 to TRBJ2-1; TRBD2 might be the D (5 bases). Germline lookup yields CDR1 SEHNR and CDR2 FQNEAQ (reference sequence). The CDR3 consists of 14 residues. Between the trimmed V and J ends, which lost 4 bases and 3 bases, there was a span of 10 bases. The CDR3 DNA sequence: TGTGCCAGCAGCTCCAGCGGTTACTACAATGAGCAGTTCTTC. Encoded protein: CASSSSGYYNEQFF.

The chain is built from TRBV6-2 or TRBV6-3 and TRBJ2-7, with D possibly TRBD1 on 6 matching bases. CDR3 length: 13 amino acids. V lost 4 bases and J 4 bases, leaving 11 bases between the germline ends. From germline, CDR1 is MNHEY and CDR2 SVGEGT. The CDR3 protein is CASSFGTIYEQYF. Written as DNA, the CDR3 is TGTGCCAGCAGTTTCGGGACAATTTACGAGCAGTACTTC.

J is TRBJ1-4 and V is TRBV5-1; TRBD1 is a possible D gene (5 bases). Germline V lookup: CDR1 SGHRS, CDR2 YFSETQ. Trimming removed 4 bases from V and 5 bases from J, with 12 bases in between. This CDR3 spans 14 amino acids. CDR3 region: CASSRQSSNEKLFF. For the CDR3, the DNA is TGCGCCAGCAGCCGACAGTCGTCAAATGAAAAACTGTTTTTT.

This sequence joins TRBV4-3 and TRBJ1-6; 8 positions agree with TRBD1. Germline V gene lookup returns CDR1 LGHNA and CDR2 YSLEER. The CDR3 runs 18 residues. V was clipped by 0 bases and J by 14 bases; unmatched bases: 18. CDR3 loop: CASSQEGQGAWGLGTLHF. CDR3 nucleotide sequence: TGCGCCAGCAGCCAAGAAGGCCAGGGGGCGTGGGGTCTGGGGACCCTCCACTTT.

The rearrangement joins TRBV6-1 to TRBJ2-1, with 7 bases aligning to TRBD2. The CDR3 has 13 residues. Germline V CDR1 and CDR2: MNHNS, SASEGT. J lost 11 bases, V lost 2 bases, and 6 bases had no gene match. CDR3 in amino acids: CASSEQRGNKQFF. CDR3 nucleotides: TGTGCCAGCAGTGAACAGCGGGGTAACAAGCAGTTCTTC.

This clone has only a few counts. The chain is built from TRBV6-6 and TRBJ1-6; D not certain. Trimming stripped 0 bases from V and 9 bases from J, with 12 bases between. This CDR3 region has 15 residues. The germline V gene encodes CDR1 MNHNY and CDR2 SVGAGI (reference sequence). DNA for the CDR3: TGTGCCAGCAGTTACTCTGGCCCAACGGGTTCACCCCTCCACTTT. Translation gives CASSYSGPTGSPLHF.

This clone was recorded only once. The rearrangement joins TRBV5-5 to TRBJ1-3; tentative D call: TRBD1 (5 bases). In germline, CDR1 is SGHKS, CDR2 YYEKEE (reference sequence). This CDR3 contains 14 residues. The V and J ends lost 0 bases and 6 bases respectively, with 10 bases between them. This CDR3 reads CASSLETGENTIYF. The DNA for the CDR3 is TGTGCCAGCAGCTTGGAAACAGGTGAAAACACCATATATTTT.

V and J are TRBV30 and TRBJ1-1; D might be TRBD1 (5 bases). The CDR3 covers 12 residues. Germline assignment: CDR1 GTSNPN and CDR2 SVGIG (reference sequence). V lost 6 bases and J 4 bases, leaving 12 bases between the germline ends. The CDR3 reads CACTGGITEAFF. The CDR3 bases are TGTGCCTGTACCGGGGGTATCACTGAAGCTTTCTTT.

CDR3 in amino acids: CASSLSVWTGDTEAFF. CDR3 bases: TGTGCCAGCAGCTTGTCCGTCTGGACAGGTGACACTGAAGCTTTCTTT. The gene calls are TRBV11-1 and TRBJ1-1; 7 bases map to TRBD1. The CDR3 runs to 16 residues. The trim removed 3 bases at V and 3 bases at J, leaving 10 bases unmatched. Germline CDR1 and CDR2: SGHAT and FQDESV (reference sequence).

This clone was observed once. This chain connects TRBV7-2 to TRBJ2-1; possibly TRBD2 for D (5 bases). Trimming cost V 5 bases and J 8 bases, with 16 bases left between them. This CDR3 spans 14 amino acids. Germline V gene data show CDR1 as SGHTA and CDR2 as FQGNSA. The CDR3 spells CASSLPSFNDEQFF. The CDR3 region has the DNA TGTGCCAGCAGCCTCCCTAGCTTCAACGATGAGCAGTTCTTC.

V gene TRBV19 combines with J gene TRBJ1-2; 8 bases agree with TRBD1. Trimming removed 5 bases from V and 4 bases from J; junction bases left unmatched: 6. Germline CDR1 is LNHDA and CDR2 is SQIVND (reference sequence). There are 14 residues in the CDR3. The CDR3 loop is CASSSQGEGYGYTF. In DNA form, the CDR3 reads TGTGCCAGTAGTTCACAGGGGGAAGGCTATGGCTACACCTTC.